The sequence of this T cell receptor (beta chain) was determined in a study of beta chain features in type 1 diabetes. General study results and limits: For Type 1 diabetes patients, all four CD4+ subsets carried TCRB CDR3s that were moderately but significantly shorter. Unsettled here was the matter of whether HLA type influences TCRB rearrangement.

The sample holds a few counts of this clone. The antigen is unknown. Expressed TCRB transcripts got sequenced, as all isolated RNA was reverse transcribed. Profiling relied on immunoSEQ multiplex PCR, and the TCRdb table lists in-frame clones only, not all of them. Of about 260,000 clones listed, roughly a quarter were seen once; the top ten hold about 0.012%. This CDR3 region has 15 residues. Losses at the gene ends were 0 bases for V and 4 bases for J; bases not matched to a gene: 4. In germline, CDR1 is SGDLS, CDR2 YYNGEE. Sequenced material: naive CD4+ T cells from blood. The rearrangement links TRBV9 to TRBJ2-1, with 7 nucleotides matching TRBD2. This sequence was found in a young woman with type 1 diabetes. CDR3 nucleotide sequence: TGTGCCAGCAGCGTAGACCCTAGCGGATACAATGAGCAGTTCTTC. Amino acid sequence: CASSVDPSGYNEQFF.